This TCR beta chain was profiled in a study of CD8 T cells in ankylosing spondylitis. The germline V gene has CDR1 SGHTA and CDR2 FQGTGA. V was shortened by 5 bases and J by 2 bases, with 9 bases between the two germline ends. The CDR3 length is 13 residues. Notes on the study in general: Disease-linked clones were found to be CD8+ and relatively rare in peripheral blood. Within ankylosing spondylitis blood, a TCR beta motif made up of roughly eight highly homologous variants appeared to be characteristic. Researchers reportedly found disease-linked clones significantly enriched in matched ankylosing spondylitis synovial fluid.

It was by quantitative 5'-RACE with molecular barcodes that TCR beta libraries were made. One entry per CDR3 protein, called by TCRdb with MiXCR from the 5' RACE reads. Seen here are 80,000 to 100,000 distinct CDR3 sequences, about 8.8% observed once, and the top ten hold under 6%. This clonotype appeared many times. Its antigen is not known. This receptor was obtained from a male donor with ankylosing spondylitis or in good health (not recorded which). The rearrangement joins TRBV7-3 to TRBJ2-5, with D hard to call. The sample consisted of blood, either unsorted or a sorted T cell fraction (not recorded which). The CDR3 bases are TGTGCCAGCAGCCTAAACCCTCAAGAGACCCAGTACTTC. It specifies CASSLNPQETQYF.